This T cell receptor beta chain is from a study of human CD8 memory T cell subsets. General study findings and limits: Both stem-like memory T cells and precursor exhausted T cells showed comparably high diversity, which set them apart from effector memory cells. Stem-like memory and precursor exhausted T cell repertoires barely overlapped.

Details on this clonotype: Its antigen is undetermined.

UMI-labeled 5' RACE generated the TCR beta libraries. From the 5' RACE reads, TCRdb lists one entry per CDR3 protein and no DNA. This sample's table has under 6,000 distinct CDR3 sequences. The source of the PBMC was buffy coats of healthy donors. Each subset gave duplicate vials of approximately 140,000 sorted CD8+ T cells for RNA. The receptor was isolated from a human donor in good health. The specimen was CD8+ effector memory T cells (TEM) sorted from PBMCs. As to subset: effector memory CD8 T cells, CCR7- CD45RO+ CD95+.

The CDR3 is CASQFLAGGGIDEQFF. The V call is TRBV3-1, the J call TRBJ2-1; no DNA is available, so the TRBD2 call from TCRdb remains unchecked. Germline values: CDR1 LGHDT, CDR2 YNNKEL (reference sequence). The CDR3 runs 16 residues.